The 6 T cell receptor beta chains below come from one sample, sequenced in a study of blood T cell repertoires in COVID-19. This table comes from immunoSEQ multiplex PCR, and its TCRdb copy is limited to in-frame clones, with some not included. There are around 250,000 clones in the sample; around 82% occur only once, and 5.7% lies in the top ten. The sample taken for sequencing was peripheral blood. These receptors were obtained from a man older than 75 with acute or convalescent COVID-19.

The genes are TRBV5-1 and TRBJ2-1; 10 nucleotides align to TRBD2. Trimming cost V 0 bases and J 8 bases; bases outside gene matches: 2. In germline, CDR1 is SGHRS, CDR2 YFSETQ. The CDR3 runs 14 residues. The CDR3 protein is CASSLVGLADEQFF. The CDR3 nucleotides read TGCGCCAGCAGCTTGGTAGGACTAGCGGATGAGCAGTTCTTC.

This clone has ten or more counts. The CDR3 protein is CASSLDSIRQYF. The CDR3 DNA is TGTGCCAGCAGTCTCGACTCAATTCGGCAGTACTTC. The chain is built from TRBV27 and TRBJ2-7, with no clear D. Between the trimmed V and J ends, which lost 5 bases and 9 bases, there was a span of 14 bases. The germline gives CDR1 MNHEY, CDR2 SMNVEV (reference sequence). The length of the CDR3 is 12 residues.

The chain couples TRBV27 to TRBJ1-2; TRBD1 matches at 8 bases. The germline CDR1 and CDR2 sequences are MNHEY and SMNVEV (reference sequence). CDR3 length: 14 amino acids. V was clipped by 5 bases and J by 5 bases; unmatched bases: 7. CDR3 residues: CASSPQGALYGYTF. The CDR3 region has the DNA TGTGCCAGCAGTCCTCAGGGGGCATTGTATGGCTACACCTTC.

This chain joins TRBV27 and TRBJ2-5, with 14 positions matching TRBD2. This CDR3 comprises 16 residues. Germline-derived CDR1 and CDR2 are MNHEY and SMNVEV (reference sequence). V was pared by 3 bases and J by 5 bases, with 5 bases of the junction left unmatched. The CDR3 DNA reads as TGTGCCAGCAGTTTGGGACTAGCGGGAGAGGGGGAGACCCAGTACTTC. Its protein is CASSLGLAGEGETQYF.

The V gene is TRBV2, the J gene TRBJ1-1, with 8 bases fitting TRBD1. V was clipped by 8 bases and J by 10 bases; unmatched bases: 15. The CDR3 totals 14 residues. In germline, CDR1 is SNHLY, CDR2 FYNNEI. CDR3: CASARQGPGSVAFF. CDR3 sequence (DNA): TGTGCCAGCGCGAGACAGGGGCCCGGCTCCGTAGCTTTCTTT.

In its sample, this clone was seen once. The rearrangement joins TRBV2 to TRBJ2-7; 7 positions agree with TRBD2. The germline gives CDR1 SNHLY, CDR2 FYNNEI. V was clipped by 2 bases and J by 5 bases; unmatched bases: 3. The CDR3 consists of 13 residues. The CDR3 loop reads CASSEWEGNEQYF. In DNA, the CDR3 is TGTGCCAGCAGTGAATGGGAGGGGAACGAGCAGTACTTC.